Presented here are 27 T cell receptor beta chains from one specimen sequenced in a study of cytomegalovirus exposure and HLA in healthy donors. Primers for the PCR totalled 60 Vbeta and 13 Jbeta. Sequencing used immunoSEQ multiplex PCR; TCRdb keeps in-frame clones, though not all of them. The top ten clones hold under 2.5% of a sample with 170,000 or so clones, around 81% of them seen once. Sample: PBMCs. Source of these receptors: a woman in her 30s in good health and CMV-seronegative.

This chain joins TRBV27 and TRBJ2-5; 7 bases match TRBD2. V shed 2 bases, J shed 6 bases, and the junction held 6 bases outside the gene matches. Germline V gene sequence: CDR1 MNHEY, CDR2 SMNVEV (reference sequence). This CDR3 is built from 14 residues. The CDR3 sequence: CASSLELSGKTQYF. CDR3 in DNA: TGTGCCAGCAGTTTAGAACTAAGCGGGAAGACCCAGTACTTC.

The V and J genes are TRBV4-1 and TRBJ2-6, with 8 positions matching TRBD1. J gave up 0 bases and V 4 bases, and 8 bases lay outside the gene matches. Per germline, CDR1 MGHRA and CDR2 YSYEKL. The length of the CDR3 is 18 residues. The DNA of the CDR3 is TGCGCCAGCAGCCCGGCAGGGGGCTTGATCTCTGGGGCCAACGTCCTGACTTTC. Amino acids: CASSPAGGLISGANVLTF.

J is TRBJ1-2 and V is TRBV28; no definite D call. Trimming removed 6 bases at V and 3 bases at J, with 5 bases between. Germline V CDR1 and CDR2: MDHEN, SYDVKM. The CDR3 consists of 11 residues. DNA for the CDR3: TGTGCCAGCAGGTCTGACTATGGCTACACCTTC. As protein: CASRSDYGYTF.

V and J are TRBV6-5 and TRBJ2-7, with TRBD1 as a possible D gene (6 bases). Looked up from germline, CDR1 is MNHEY and CDR2 is SVGAGI. The CDR3 runs to 12 residues. V was clipped by 10 bases and J by 6 bases, with 16 bases between them. As DNA, the CDR3 is TGTGCCACAGGGGCAAAGCCCACCGAGCAGTACTTC. It encodes CATGAKPTEQYF.

The chain links TRBV6-1 to TRBJ1-1, with 7 bases aligning to TRBD1. The CDR3 length is 14 residues. J was trimmed by 4 bases and V by 3 bases; bases with no gene match: 5. Germline CDR1 MNHNS, CDR2 SASEGT. The CDR3 coding sequence is TGTGCCAGCAGTGATCAGACAGGGCGCACTGAAGCTTTCTTT. Protein product: CASSDQTGRTEAFF.

The chain couples TRBV7-9 to TRBJ2-7, with D unclear. This CDR3 region has 14 residues. With 5 bases removed from V and 6 bases from J, the gap between germline ends came to 17 bases. CDR1 is SEHNR, CDR2 FQNEAQ, per germline (reference sequence). CDR3 protein: CASSPQHTAAEQYF. The CDR3 coding sequence is TGTGCCAGCAGCCCCCAGCATACCGCGGCCGAGCAGTACTTC.

J is TRBJ1-1 and V is TRBV28, with D possibly being TRBD1 (5 bases). CDR1 is MDHEN, CDR2 SYDVKM, per germline. V was clipped by 5 bases and J by 1 base, with 5 bases between them. The CDR3 sequence is 12 residues long. The CDR3 region has the DNA TGTGCCAGCAGTACAGGGAACACTGAAGCTTTCTTT. This codes for CASSTGNTEAFF.

The rearrangement joins TRBV6-5 to TRBJ2-1, with a tentative D call TRBD1 (6 bases). V lost 4 bases and J 4 bases, leaving 11 bases between the germline ends. This CDR3 region has 14 residues. Germline assignment: CDR1 MNHEY and CDR2 SVGAGI. The CDR3 protein is CASSSPQGYNEQFF. In nucleotides, the CDR3 is TGTGCCAGCAGTTCCCCTCAGGGGTACAATGAGCAGTTCTTC.

CDR3 DNA sequence: TGTGCCAGCAGCTCCGGGACAGACTATGGCTACACCTTC. Translated, it gives CASSSGTDYGYTF. The gene calls are TRBV28 and TRBJ1-2, with 7 bases aligning to TRBD1. The V and J ends lost 6 bases and 3 bases, in that order; junction bases with no gene match: 4. The CDR3 runs 13 residues. From germline, CDR1 is MDHEN and CDR2 SYDVKM.

The CDR3 DNA is TGTGCCTGGAAGGGAGGGGCTGAAGCTTTCTTT. Protein product: CAWKGGAEAFF. The rearrangement links TRBV30 to TRBJ1-1; D might be TRBD1 (5 bases). The CDR3 is 11 amino acids. Germline lookup yields CDR1 GTSNPN and CDR2 SVGIG (reference sequence). V lost 4 bases, J lost 6 bases, and 9 bases lay in between.

This chain links TRBV6-5 with TRBJ1-5, with D possibly matching TRBD1 (6 bases). Germline V gene lookup returns CDR1 MNHEY and CDR2 SVGAGI. This CDR3 comprises 13 residues. V was cut by 3 bases and J by 8 bases, with 11 bases left in between. The CDR3: CASSYRAGEPQHF. CDR3 coding DNA: TGTGCCAGCAGTTATAGGGCAGGGGAGCCCCAGCATTTT.

The rearrangement links TRBV5-6 to TRBJ2-5; the D gene is possibly TRBD1 (6 bases). The CDR3 sequence is 16 residues long. V was pared by 2 bases and J by 0 bases, with 14 bases between. From germline, CDR1 is SGHDT and CDR2 YYEEEE. CDR3 region: CASSLQGHLHQETQYF. The CDR3 DNA reads TGTGCCAGCAGCTTACAGGGTCACCTTCACCAAGAGACCCAGTACTTC.

This clone was detected a few times. The chain employs TRBV28 and TRBJ1-1; D not certain. This CDR3 is built from 15 residues. Trimming took 2 bases from V and 0 from J, leaving 10 bases between them. Germline values: CDR1 MDHEN, CDR2 SYDVKM. The CDR3 sequence: CASSLLGTMNTEAFF. In DNA form, the CDR3 reads TGTGCCAGCAGTTTACTGGGCACAATGAACACTGAAGCTTTCTTT.

A note on this clone: Other DNA sequences within the sample encode an identical CDR3. This rearrangement joins TRBV7-6 to TRBJ2-5; 11 bases align to TRBD2. V was clipped by 1 base and J by 4 bases; unmatched bases: 2. CDR1 is SGHVS and CDR2 is FNYEAQ in the germline V gene. The CDR3 extends over 15 amino acids. The DNA of the CDR3 is TGTGCCAGCAGCTTAGGCCTAGCGGGAGGAGAGACCCAGTACTTC. It is translated as CASSLGLAGGETQYF.

The CDR3 bases are TGTGCCAGCAGTTCCTTTGACATGGTCTATTATGGCTACACCTTC. Amino acids: CASSSFDMVYYGYTF. The chain is built from TRBV28 and TRBJ1-2; D gene uncertain. Germline V gene sequence: CDR1 MDHEN, CDR2 SYDVKM. V lost 4 bases to trimming and J lost 5 bases, with 17 bases between them. There are 15 residues in the CDR3.

This clone was counted only a few times. V and J are TRBV5-6 and TRBJ2-7; 8 bases agree with TRBD2. The CDR3 loop spans 14 amino acids. Germline CDR1 reads SGHDT; CDR2 reads YYEEEE. The V gene end was trimmed by 2 bases and the J gene end by 3 bases; junction bases not matched to a gene: 4. The CDR3 is CASSFGTRVYEQYF. The CDR3 nucleotides are TGTGCCAGCAGCTTCGGGACTAGAGTCTACGAGCAGTACTTC.

CDR3 loop: CASSPAGGTDTQYF. The CDR3 region has the DNA TGCGCCAGCAGCCCCGCGGGGGGCACAGATACGCAGTATTTT. This rearrangement joins TRBV4-3 to TRBJ2-3; 7 nucleotides match TRBD2. Germline-derived CDR1 and CDR2 are LGHNA and YSLEER. J was trimmed by 1 base and V by 4 bases; bases with no gene match: 2. CDR3 size: 14 residues.

The chain carries TRBV6-1 and TRBJ1-6; 7 bases fit TRBD1. The junction had 3 bases not matched to a gene; V was cut back by 4 bases and J by 3 bases. The CDR3 runs 15 residues. Germline CDR1 is MNHNS and CDR2 is SASEGT. CDR3 sequence: CASSGQGFYNSPLHF. In DNA form, the CDR3 reads TGTGCCAGCAGTGGACAGGGCTTCTATAATTCACCCCTCCACTTT.

The chain couples TRBV6-5 to TRBJ2-1; 12 positions match TRBD2. The CDR3 sequence is 15 residues long. With 2 bases clipped from V and 4 bases from J, the junction kept 0 bases outside the gene matches. The germline V gene encodes CDR1 MNHEY and CDR2 SVGAGI. The CDR3 DNA is TGTGCCAGCAGTTACGGACTAGCGGGATACAATGAGCAGTTCTTC. It translates to CASSYGLAGYNEQFF.

This rearrangement joins TRBV28 to TRBJ1-1; 9 bases are a match to TRBD1. The junction had 2 bases not matched to a gene; V was cut back by 6 bases and J by 9 bases. The CDR3 runs to 11 residues. CDR1 is MDHEN and CDR2 is SYDVKM in the germline V gene. The DNA of the CDR3 is TGTGCCAGCAGGGGACAGGGAAAAGCTTTCTTT. Its translation is CASRGQGKAFF.

The chain recombines TRBV7-9 with TRBJ2-1; possibly TRBD1 for D (5 bases). The CDR3 contains 15 residues. Germline assignment: CDR1 SEHNR and CDR2 FQNEAQ (reference sequence). Trimming pared 8 bases from V and 2 bases from J, leaving 16 bases between. The CDR3 DNA follows: TGTGCCAGCGCGTATTCGACACAGGCCTACAATGAGCAGTTCTTC. It yields the protein CASAYSTQAYNEQFF.

This clone was seen a few times. The V and J genes are TRBV6-1 and TRBJ1-5; the D gene is possibly TRBD1 (5 bases). The ends were cut back, 7 bases at V and 6 bases at J, with 13 bases in the middle. The length of the CDR3 is 13 residues. The germline V gene encodes CDR1 MNHNS and CDR2 SASEGT. CDR3 in DNA: TGTGCCAGCAAATCAAGGGGCCCTCAGCCCCAGCATTTT. It encodes CASKSRGPQPQHF.

The V call is TRBV9, the J call TRBJ2-1; 7 nucleotides match TRBD2. This CDR3 is 16 amino acids long. CDR1 and CDR2 (germline): SGDLS, YYNGEE. V lost 5 bases to trimming and J lost 0 bases; unmatched junction nucleotides: 8. The CDR3 protein is CASRELAKSSYNEQFF. The CDR3 nucleotides are TGTGCCAGCAGGGAACTAGCGAAGAGCTCCTACAATGAGCAGTTCTTC.

The chain has TRBV21-1 and TRBJ1-2; TRBD1 is the table's D call, not checked against the DNA. TRBV21-1 is recorded as a pseudogene. This CDR3 spans 15 amino acids. Here the CDR3 DNA reads TGTGCCAGCAGCAACCCCCGCAGGGCCTCGGATGGCTACACCTTC. Translation gives CASSNPRRASDGYTF.

The chain employs TRBV7-2 and TRBJ2-7; TRBD2 matches at 11 bases. This CDR3 spans 17 amino acids. Germline CDR1 and CDR2: SGHTA and FQGNSA. The junction had 13 bases not matched to a gene; V was cut back by 5 bases and J by 4 bases. The DNA for the CDR3 is TGTGCCAGCAGCCGACCGGTGACTAGCGGGGAAGATTACGAGCAGTACTTC. Translating gives CASSRPVTSGEDYEQYF.

This chain joins TRBV7-9 and TRBJ2-3; D not certain. V lost 0 bases to trimming and J lost 6 bases, with 4 bases between them. The CDR3 is 12 amino acids. Germline V CDR1 and CDR2: SEHNR, FQNEAQ (reference sequence). In DNA form, the CDR3 reads TGTGCCAGCAGCTTAGCCCCGGATACGCAGTATTTT. Amino acid sequence: CASSLAPDTQYF.

J is TRBJ2-3 and V is TRBV28, with 10 bases lining up with TRBD2. V lost 4 bases, J lost 3 bases, and 10 bases stayed unmatched. The CDR3 totals 17 residues. Germline V CDR1 and CDR2: MDHEN, SYDVKM. As DNA, the CDR3 is TGTGCCAGCAGTTCTCGTTGGCTAGCGGGGGAAACAGATACGCAGTATTTT. Its protein is CASSSRWLAGETDTQYF.